This T cell receptor (beta chain) was documented in a study of blood T cell repertoires in COVID-19 (TCRdb year 2020). Some background on the complete study: Collaborator samples came from the United States, Italy and Spain and covered acute and convalescent phases of COVID-19. The material from the prospective study consisted of cDNA or gDNA derived from T cells, B-cell-depleted T cells, or PBMCs. The dataset comprised deeply sampled blood TCRbeta repertoires from subjects exposed to, actively infected with, or recovered from COVID-19. A freely available public database, intended as a resource for researchers studying the immune response to SARS-CoV-2, is where the repertoires were released. The samples were drawn from the first 160 participants of the ongoing ImmuneRACE study and from 950 to 1,500 subjects provided by 6 global collaborators. Sample metadata almost always included a de-identified subject ID, COVID-19 status, age in years and sex. Where available, HLA class I and class II types were taken from metadata supplied by the sample provider and were not determined by assay-based typing. General study outcomes and caveats: Clinical and demographic metadata were provided uncurated, with the amount varying by source and participant.

CDR1 SGHAT and CDR2 FQDESV are derived from the germline V gene (reference sequence). V is shortened by 4 bases, J by 8 bases, and the region joining them spans 12 bases. The CDR3 spans 13 residues, from the cysteine through the phenylalanine. The read is trimmed to its CDR3 DNA, 39 bases read in frame from base 1. TCRbeta CDR3 regions were amplified from genomic DNA by means of the immunoSEQ Assay, a bias-controlled multiplex PCR. In the paper's pipeline: Within the assay, amplification of reference gene primers was used to estimate how many nucleated cells each sample contained. To quantify the absolute abundance of each unique TCRbeta CDR3 rearrangement, sequence reads were collapsed and filtered. For each sample, productive Simpson clonality was calculated by taking the square root of Simpson's diversity index across productive rearrangements. The immuneACCESS repertoire file appears here via TCRdb, limited to in-frame rearrangements. These files lack a portion of the clones; in checked studies, under half of the deficit traces to unresolved V genes, and the cause of the others is not known. V, J and clone size are those of that table, while D and trimming were read from the DNA. Within this sample are fewer than 150,000 clones, with approximately 91% of them counted one time only. The ten largest make up about 11% of the sample.

Turning to this clone: What antigen it recognizes has not been identified. There are no base qualities to consult, and no much larger clone falls within one base.

Collaborating institutions collected whole blood in K2EDTA tubes following their own protocols. For TCRbeta analysis, collaborator samples were shipped as frozen whole blood, as isolated PBMCs, or as DNA extracted from either sample type. The source of this sequence is a man between 45 and 60 years old with active or convalescent COVID-19. What was sequenced was peripheral blood. This chain joins TRBV11-1 to TRBJ2-1; the D gene is perhaps TRBD2, on 5 matching bases. The CDR3 protein: CASSSSSNHEQFF. The nucleotide sequence reads TGTGCCAGCAGCTCATCTAGCAATCATGAGCAGTTCTTC.